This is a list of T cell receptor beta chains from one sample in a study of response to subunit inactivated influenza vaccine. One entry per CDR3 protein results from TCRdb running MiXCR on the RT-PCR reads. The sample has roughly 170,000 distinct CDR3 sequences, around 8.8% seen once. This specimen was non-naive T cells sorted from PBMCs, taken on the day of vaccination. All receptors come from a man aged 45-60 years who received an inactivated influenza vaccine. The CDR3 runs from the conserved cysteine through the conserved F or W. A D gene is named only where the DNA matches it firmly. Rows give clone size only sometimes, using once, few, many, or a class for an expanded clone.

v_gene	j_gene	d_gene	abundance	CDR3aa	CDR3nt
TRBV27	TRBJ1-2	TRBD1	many	CASSLSGRGDGYTF	TGTGCCAGCAGTTTATCGGGCAGGGGGGATGGCTACACCTTC
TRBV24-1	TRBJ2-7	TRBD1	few	CAGPGQGVHEQYF	TGTGCGGGGCCGGGACAGGGGGTCCACGAGCAGTACTTC
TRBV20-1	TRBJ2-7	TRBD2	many	CSARGGLLAGGGYEQYF	TGCAGTGCTAGAGGCGGGTTACTAGCGGGAGGTGGTTACGAGCAGTACTTC
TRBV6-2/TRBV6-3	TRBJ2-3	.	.	CASSFRPSTDTQYF	TGTGCCAGCAGTTTTAGGCCTAGCACAGATACGCAGTATTTT
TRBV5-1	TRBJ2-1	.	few	CASSLGNPGKDEQFF	TGCGCCAGCAGCTTGGGGAACCCGGGAAAGGATGAGCAGTTCTTC
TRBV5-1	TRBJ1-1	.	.	CASSLDWGRNTEAFF	TGCGCCAGCAGCTTGGATTGGGGTCGGAACACTGAAGCTTTCTTT
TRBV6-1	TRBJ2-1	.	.	CASRGDRAYNEQFF	TGTGCCAGCAGGGGGGACCGGGCTTACAATGAGCAGTTCTTC
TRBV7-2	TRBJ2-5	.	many	CASSLGQQETQYF	TGTGCCAGCAGCTTAGGTCAGCAAGAGACCCAGTACTTC
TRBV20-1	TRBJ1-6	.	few	CSARDLGEGGENSPLHF	TGCAGTGCTAGAGATTTAGGTGAAGGGGGTGAAAATTCACCCCTCCACTTT
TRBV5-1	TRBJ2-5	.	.	CASSRMVQETQYF	TGCGCCAGCAGCCGTATGGTCCAAGAGACCCAGTACTTC
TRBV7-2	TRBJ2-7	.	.	CASSLSQGLYEQYF	TGTGCCAGCAGCTTGAGTCAGGGTCTCTACGAGCAGTACTTC
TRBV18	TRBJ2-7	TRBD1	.	CASSPDRGRSEQYF	TGTGCCAGCTCACCTGACAGGGGGCGAAGCGAGCAGTACTTC
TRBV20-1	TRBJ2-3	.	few	CSARVILAPTDTQYF	TGCAGTGCTAGAGTGATCCTAGCCCCGACAGATACGCAGTATTTT
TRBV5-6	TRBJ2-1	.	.	CASTPVGSYNEQFF	TGTGCCAGCACCCCCGTCGGGAGTTACAATGAGCAGTTCTTC
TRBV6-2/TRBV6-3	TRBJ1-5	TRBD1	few	CASSYGQGRQPQHF	TGTGCCAGCAGTTATGGACAGGGACGGCAGCCCCAGCATTTT
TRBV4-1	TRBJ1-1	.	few	CASRRPGVATEAFF	TGCGCCAGCAGACGCCCAGGGGTGGCCACTGAAGCTTTCTTT
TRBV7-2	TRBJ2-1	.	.	CASSSQAGYNEQFF	TGTGCCAGCAGCTCCCAGGCGGGGTACAATGAGCAGTTCTTC
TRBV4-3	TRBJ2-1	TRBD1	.	CASSPQLSGQGREQFF	TGCGCCAGCAGCCCTCAACTTTCGGGACAGGGTCGTGAGCAGTTCTTC
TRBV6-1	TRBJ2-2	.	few	CASSGQTRAGELFF	TGTGCCAGCAGCGGACAGACCAGGGCCGGGGAGCTGTTTTTT
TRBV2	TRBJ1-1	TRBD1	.	CASGSGQGFSEAFF	TGTGCCAGCGGATCGGGACAGGGGTTCTCTGAAGCTTTCTTT
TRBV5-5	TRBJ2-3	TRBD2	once	CASSLEGGGAETLYF	TGTGCCAGCAGCTTGGAAGGCGGGGGGGCGGAGACGCTGTATTTT
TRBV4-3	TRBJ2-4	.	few	CASSQDTSPNIQYF	TGCGCCAGCAGCCAAGATACATCCCCAAACATTCAGTACTTC
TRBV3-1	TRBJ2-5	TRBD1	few	CASSQVSTGRETQYF	TGTGCCAGCAGCCAAGTCTCGACAGGGCGAGAGACCCAGTACTTC
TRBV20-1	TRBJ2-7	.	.	CSATGARAYEQYF	TGCAGTGCTACCGGGGCGCGCGCCTACGAGCAGTACTTC
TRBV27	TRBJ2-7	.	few	CASRTGHDYEQYF	TGTGCCAGCAGAACGGGACACGACTACGAGCAGTACTTC
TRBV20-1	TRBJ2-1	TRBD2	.	CSARGTSGRALYNEQFF	TGCAGTGCTAGAGGAACTAGCGGGAGGGCCTTATACAATGAGCAGTTCTTC
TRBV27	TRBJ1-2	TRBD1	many	CASSPQGSYGYTF	TGTGCCAGCAGTCCACAGGGGAGCTATGGCTACACCTTC